This T cell receptor beta chain is drawn from a study of molecular identifiers for immune sequencing clone quantification. Libraries for naive CD8 T cells, which were made from about 20,000 to 1,000,000 sorted cells, drew on 10%, 30% or 50% of the RNA. The bulk TCR libraries were made with methods described before and with listed TCR primers. TCRdb fed the PCR reads into MiXCR, producing one record per CDR3 protein. The profile covers hundreds of thousands of distinct CDR3 sequences, with 15% to 20% appearing a single time and around 0.86% taken by the ten largest. In regard to this clonotype: Possible read error: a much larger clone is one base away. The conserved final phenylalanine or tryptophan is absent from the CDR3, which likely points to a read error.

Sequenced input: naive CD8+ T cells from blood, with Jurkat cell RNA spiked in. Subset defined: FACS-sorted CD8+CD4-CCR7+CD45RA+ naive T cells. This receptor was identified in a human donor in good health. Some libraries in this study had Jurkat cell RNA spiked in.

CDR3 sequence (DNA): TGTGCCAGCAGCCCGAACGACAGGGGAGCAGATACGCAGTATTCT. Protein product: CASSPNDRGADTQYS. The chain links TRBV7-7 to TRBJ2-3; 8 bases line up with TRBD1. The CDR3 length is 15 residues. J lost 4 bases, V lost 5 bases, and 8 bases had no gene match. CDR1 SSHAT and CDR2 FNYEAQ come from the germline V gene (reference sequence).